The 29 T cell receptor beta chains given below trace back to one sample, sequenced in a study of immune characterization of retroperitoneal liposarcoma. Each CDR3 protein is one row after TCRdb ran MiXCR on the PCR reads. This table has thousands of distinct CDR3 sequences, around 46% appearing once. The sequencing sample was made of tumor tissue. These receptors were obtained from a male donor with retroperitoneal liposarcoma.

The chain links TRBV7-6 to TRBJ2-1; D is uncertain. The DNA end is more similar to TRBJ2-7, so the J call may be wrong. There are 12 residues in the CDR3. CDR1 is SGHVS, CDR2 FNYEAQ, per germline. CDR3: CASSLTSYEQYF. In nucleotides, the CDR3 is TGTGCCAGCAGCTTGACCTCCTACGAGCAGTACTTC.

This sequence joins TRBV7-2 and TRBJ2-5; no definite D call. Looked up from germline, CDR1 is SGHTA and CDR2 is FQGNSA. V was shortened by 8 bases and J by 11 bases, with 18 bases between the two germline ends. This CDR3 comprises 12 residues. The CDR3 here is CASLDGVNEQYF. The CDR3 coding sequence is TGTGCCAGCTTAGATGGTGTGAATGAGCAGTACTTC.

This clonotype was counted only a few times. This sequence joins TRBV7-2 and TRBJ2-1, with 9 bases aligning to TRBD2. The CDR3 contains 15 residues. CDR1 is SGHTA, CDR2 FQGNSA, per germline. The V segment lost 3 bases and the J segment 10 bases; nucleotides outside the gene matches: 10. The CDR3 region has the DNA TGTGCCAGCAGCTTCGTAGCGGGAGAGTGGTACGAGCAGTTCTTC. Protein product: CASSFVAGEWYEQFF.

This chain connects TRBV12-3 or TRBV12-4 to TRBJ2-4, with D unclear. V lost 8 bases and J lost 2, with 10 bases in between. The CDR3 is 13 residues long. CDR3 amino acids: CASRDPTKNIQYF. The CDR3 bases are TGTGCCAGCCGAGACCCCACCAAAAACATTCAGTACTTC.

V gene TRBV12-3 or TRBV12-4 combines with J gene TRBJ2-1; the match to TRBD1 covers 9 bases. The closer fit of TRBJ2-5 to the DNA end suggests the J call may be wrong. The length of the CDR3 is 13 residues. CDR3 loop: CASSLTGGETQYF. The CDR3, as DNA: TGTGCCAGCAGCCTGACAGGGGGGGAGACCCAGTACTTC.

The J gene is TRBJ2-7, the V gene TRBV6-1; D possibly corresponds to TRBD1 (5 bases). Germline V gene sequence: CDR1 MNHNS, CDR2 SASEGT. The CDR3 consists of 13 residues. Between the trimmed V and J ends, which lost 8 bases and 0 bases, there was a span of 11 bases. The chain's CDR3 is CASRIDSSYEQYF. The CDR3 nucleotides are TGTGCCAGCCGTATAGACAGCTCCTACGAGCAGTACTTC.

The rearrangement joins TRBV4-1 to TRBJ2-3; 12 positions match TRBD2. The CDR3 runs 20 residues. Germline loops: CDR1 MGHRA, CDR2 YSYEKL. Trimming took 0 bases from V and 1 from J; bases not matched to a gene: 11. CDR3 amino acids: CASSQDVRLAGGGGTDTQYF. For the CDR3, the DNA is TGCGCCAGCAGCCAAGATGTGCGTCTAGCGGGAGGGGGGGGCACAGATACGCAGTATTTT.

This clonotype is labeled as medium-sized. The chain carries TRBV6-1 and TRBJ2-1; D possibly corresponds to TRBD2 (5 bases). The CDR3 consists of 14 residues. Germline lookup yields CDR1 MNHNS and CDR2 SASEGT. The V end was cut by 5 bases, the J end by 13 bases, with 21 bases between. The CDR3 reads CASSQPGYPVTQFF. CDR3 in DNA: TGTGCCAGCAGTCAACCGGGGTACCCTGTGACCCAGTTCTTC.

The chain carries TRBV6-1 and TRBJ1-4; 8 nucleotides match TRBD1. The CDR3 has 14 amino acids. V lost 6 bases and J lost 7; bases outside the gene matches: 7. Germline V gene lookup returns CDR1 MNHNS and CDR2 SASEGT. The CDR3 sequence: CASSGQGLGEKLFF. In nucleotides, the CDR3 is TGTGCCAGCAGCGGACAGGGATTGGGTGAAAAACTGTTTTTT.

The chain carries TRBV10-1 and TRBJ2-4, with D possibly being TRBD1 or TRBD2 (5 bases each). With the DNA end fitting TRBJ2-5 better, the J assignment may be wrong. Looked up from germline, CDR1 is WNHNN and CDR2 is SYGVQD (reference sequence). This CDR3 is 14 amino acids long. The CDR3 DNA follows: TGCGCCAGCAGAGACCCACCGGATGGGGGGACCCAGTACTTC. This codes for CASRDPPDGGTQYF.

The V gene is TRBV12-5, the J gene TRBJ2-1; the D is unclear. Germline V lookup: CDR1 LGHNT, CDR2 FRNRAP. The CDR3 spans 14 residues. The ends were cut back, 6 bases at V and 2 bases at J, with 11 bases in the middle. The CDR3 DNA sequence: TGTGCTAGTGGAACGGGCCAGACCTACAATGAGCAGTTCTTC. Its translation: CASGTGQTYNEQFF.

This chain uses TRBV6-1 with TRBJ2-4; 10 bases line up with TRBD2. The assigned J gene may be wrong: the sequence end matches TRBJ2-7 better. Germline V gene lookup returns CDR1 MNHNS and CDR2 SASEGT. This CDR3 is 16 amino acids long. The CDR3 loop reads CASSVVGAGGGHEQYF. DNA of the CDR3: TGTGCCAGCAGTGTAGTCGGAGCGGGAGGGGGGCACGAGCAGTACTTC.

The chain links TRBV11-2 to TRBJ2-1, with D perhaps TRBD1 (5 bases). The DNA end is more similar to TRBJ2-7, so the J call may be wrong. From germline, CDR1 is SGHAT and CDR2 FQNNGV. The CDR3 consists of 14 residues. The CDR3 DNA sequence: TGTGCCAGCAGCACGCAAAGGACACGGAAAGGACAGTACTTC. Translating gives CASSTQRTRKGQYF.

About this clonotype itself: No conserved phenylalanine or tryptophan is present at the end of the CDR3, so a read error is the likely explanation. The chain joins TRBV7-7 to TRBJ2-1, with TRBD2 identical over 7 bases. The J call may be faulty, since TRBJ2-5 better matches the DNA end. The germline CDR1 and CDR2 sequences are SSHAT and FNYEAQ (reference sequence). The CDR3 runs to 15 residues. CDR3 coding DNA: TGTGCCAGCAGCCCTCAGGGACTATCTGAAGAGACCCAGTACTCC. It specifies CASSPQGLSEETQYS.

This clonotype is a singleton in its sample. The CDR3 here is CASSEPRPGARETQYF. The CDR3 DNA is TGTGCCAGCAGTGAACCCCGGCCGGGGGCTCGGGAGACCCAGTACTTC. V is TRBV25-1 and J is TRBJ2-1, with D perhaps being TRBD1 or TRBD2 (6 bases each). The end of the DNA is better explained by TRBJ2-5, so the J call may be wrong. Per the germline V gene, CDR1 is MGHDK and CDR2 is SYGVNS. The CDR3 spans 16 residues.

This clonotype has a handful of counts. The chain combines TRBV6-1 with TRBJ2-1; possibly TRBD2 for D (5 bases). The J call may be mistaken, given a closer DNA end match to TRBJ2-7. Germline values: CDR1 MNHNS, CDR2 SASEGT. The CDR3 is 12 residues long. CDR3 bases: TGTGCCAGCAGGCAGCCCGGGAACGAGCAGTACTTC. As protein: CASRQPGNEQYF.

V is TRBV27 and J is TRBJ2-1; TRBD1 aligns across 9 bases. The J call is uncertain, as TRBJ2-5 better fits the DNA end. This CDR3 contains 17 residues. Germline-derived CDR1 and CDR2 are MNHEY and SMNVEV (reference sequence). In nucleotides, the CDR3 is TGTGCCAGCAGTTTAATTCCCGGGACAGGGTTTCAAGAGACCCAGTACTTC. Residues: CASSLIPGTGFQETQYF.

V and J are TRBV12-3 or TRBV12-4 and TRBJ2-3, with D maybe TRBD2 (5 bases). There are 14 residues in the CDR3. The V end was cut by 3 bases, the J end by 0 bases, with 7 bases between. CDR3 protein: CASSLEASTDTQYF. In DNA form, the CDR3 reads TGTGCCAGCAGTTTGGAGGCTAGCACAGATACGCAGTATTTT.

The gene calls are TRBV12-3 or TRBV12-4 and TRBJ2-1, with TRBD2 matching over 7 bases. The CDR3 covers 15 residues. Germline trimming cut 6 bases from V and 6 bases from J; bases unmatched to any gene: 11. The DNA for the CDR3 is TGTGCCAGCAGCTCGCTTTTCAGCGGGACCAATGAGCAGTTCTTC. Translation: CASSSLFSGTNEQFF.

The chain is built from TRBV7-2 and TRBJ2-1; no clear D gene. Trimming cost V 3 bases and J 5 bases, with 8 bases left between them. The germline gives CDR1 SGHTA, CDR2 FQGNSA. The CDR3 totals 13 residues. DNA for the CDR3: TGTGCCAGCAGCTTTTCCCAAAACAATGAGCAGTTCTTC. Protein sequence: CASSFSQNNEQFF.

Relative to its sample, this clonotype is medium-sized. The V and J genes are TRBV7-2 and TRBJ2-1, with D possibly TRBD2 on 6 matching bases. Per germline, CDR1 SGHTA and CDR2 FQGNSA. Trimming cost V 7 bases and J 10 bases, with 20 bases left between them. This CDR3 contains 14 residues. The CDR3 is CASTPGGASYEQFF. The DNA of the CDR3 is TGTGCCAGCACCCCGGGCGGGGCGTCCTACGAGCAGTTCTTC.

This sequence joins TRBV10-2 and TRBJ2-6; possibly TRBD1 for D (5 bases). The germline gives CDR1 WSHSY, CDR2 SAAADI. The CDR3 consists of 15 residues. The V and J ends lost 7 bases and 0 bases respectively, with 10 bases between them. CDR3 sequence reads: CASTPGLSGANVLTF. For the CDR3, the DNA is TGCGCCAGCACACCAGGGCTCTCTGGGGCCAACGTCCTGACTTTC.

V and J are TRBV27 and TRBJ1-2, with D maybe TRBD1 (6 bases). The CDR3 contains 16 residues. Between the trimmed V and J ends, which lost 0 bases and 7 bases, there was a span of 18 bases. Germline CDR1 reads MNHEY; CDR2 reads SMNVEV (reference sequence). Here the CDR3 DNA reads TGTGCCAGCAGTTTATCGATCGGGGGGCGGATTGGTGGCTACACCTTC. Its protein is CASSLSIGGRIGGYTF.

The chain couples TRBV12-3 or TRBV12-4 to TRBJ1-5; D is perhaps TRBD1 (6 bases). This CDR3 is 13 amino acids long. Trimming pared 3 bases from V and 7 bases from J, leaving 10 bases between. This chain's CDR3 is CASSFRGGQPQHF. CDR3 in DNA: TGTGCCAGCAGTTTCAGGGGTGGGCAGCCCCAGCATTTT.

By share of the sample, this clonotype is hyperexpanded. The chain uses TRBV6-1 and TRBJ1-2; D gene ambiguous. Germline CDR1 reads MNHNS; CDR2 reads SASEGT. This CDR3 contains 13 residues. V was shortened by 7 bases and J by 4 bases, with 13 bases between the two germline ends. CDR3 amino acids: CASIIAGGYGYTF. The CDR3 DNA is TGTGCCAGCATTATAGCAGGAGGCTATGGCTACACCTTC.

This clonotype has a single count. The chain employs TRBV6-1 and TRBJ2-1; 8 bases are shared with TRBD2. From germline, CDR1 is MNHNS and CDR2 SASEGT. This CDR3 contains 16 residues. Trimming at V came to 0 bases and at J to 10 bases, leaving 11 bases not matched to a gene. The CDR3 spells CASSEAVGLASYEQFF. CDR3 DNA: TGTGCCAGCAGTGAAGCGGTCGGACTAGCTTCCTACGAGCAGTTCTTC.

This chain uses TRBV6-1 with TRBJ2-5, with D maybe TRBD2 (6 bases). V dropped 4 bases and J dropped 5 bases, with 14 bases sitting between them. CDR1 MNHNS and CDR2 SASEGT come from the germline V gene. This CDR3 has 14 residues. CDR3 DNA: TGTGCCAGCAGTGGAGGAGGGAGTGGGGAGACCCAGTACTTC. Translation: CASSGGGSGETQYF.

The chain joins TRBV6-1 to TRBJ2-6, with 12 bases aligning to TRBD1. Trimming at V came to 2 bases and at J to 4 bases, leaving 6 bases not matched to a gene. Germline V gives CDR1 MNHNS, CDR2 SASEGT. This CDR3 is built from 18 residues. Written as DNA, the CDR3 is TGTGCCAGCAGTGAATGGGACAGGGGGCAGGGAGGGGCCAACGTCCTGACTTTC. Its translation: CASSEWDRGQGGANVLTF.

CDR3 sequence (DNA): TGTGCCAGCATCGCCGGTCCGAGCGGCGGTGAGCAGTTCTTC. It translates to CASIAGPSGGEQFF. The chain employs TRBV5-3 and TRBJ2-5; a possible D gene is TRBD2 (5 bases). The J call may be incorrect, as the DNA end agrees better with TRBJ2-1. TRBV5-3 is treated as an ORF (open reading frame) with a function not yet certain. The CDR3 is 14 amino acids.